This TCR beta chain was found in a study of cytomegalovirus exposure and HLA in healthy donors. Findings of the study overall: Using the classifier, cytomegalovirus status was reportedly diagnosed with high specificity and sensitivity.

Both 60 Vbeta primers and 13 Jbeta primers went into the PCR. Repertoires were generated with immunoSEQ multiplex PCR, while TCRdb's copy carries only in-frame clones and drops some. The table includes approximately 100,000 clones, more than 80% detected once. Regarding donors, all were healthy bone marrow donors. Concerning this clone: Antigen: not known.

The CDR3 length is 16 residues. Germline assignment: CDR1 MNHEY and CDR2 SVGAGI. V gave up 2 bases and J gave up 0 bases; unmatched junction bases: 2. The receptor was isolated from a man between 25 and 39 years old in good health and CMV-seronegative. The sample was PBMCs. J is TRBJ1-3 and V is TRBV6-5, with 9 bases aligning to TRBD1. For the CDR3, the DNA is TGTGCCAGCAGTTACCTACAGGGGGCCTCTGGAAACACCATATATTTT. Translation: CASSYLQGASGNTIYF.